This T cell receptor (beta chain) stems from a study of blood T cell repertoires in COVID-19. Study at large: Collection of acute and convalescent COVID-19 samples took place in the United States, Italy and Spain.

This clone was recorded only once. Original analysis: Estimates of nucleated cell counts were drawn from the amplification of reference gene primers. TCRdb's table, derived via immunoSEQ multiplex PCR, lists solely in-frame clones and lacks some. That table gives V, J and clone size, and the DNA gave D and trimming. The data contain 40,000 to 50,000 clones, roughly 85% of them singletons. This clonotype was sampled from a man in his 70s with acute or convalescent COVID-19. Sequencing was carried out using peripheral blood.

The CDR3 region is CASTFWGRTSTDTQYF. The CDR3 region has the DNA TGTGCCAGCACCTTTTGGGGGCGGACTAGCACAGATACGCAGTATTTT. The rearrangement joins TRBV28 to TRBJ2-3; maybe TRBD1 (6 bases). The germline V gene has CDR1 MDHEN and CDR2 SYDVKM. This CDR3 has 16 amino acids. Deletions cut 7 bases from V and 0 bases from J, with 17 bases between.